What follows is one TCR beta chain and its context. The data belong to a study of T cell changes during pregnancy in multiple sclerosis. This table comes from immunoSEQ multiplex PCR, and its TCRdb copy is limited to in-frame clones, with some not included. The table includes 40,000 to 45,000 clones, less than 95% detected once. V shed 8 bases and J shed 0 bases, with 16 bases lying between them. This CDR3 has 15 amino acids. Germline CDR1 SNHLY, CDR2 FYNNEI. The sequence was collected from a female donor with multiple sclerosis, enrolled in a pregnancy study. The sequences come from CD4+ T cells from peripheral blood mononuclear cells, collected in the third trimester of pregnancy. The rearrangement links TRBV2 to TRBJ1-2, with D tentatively TRBD1 (5 bases). The CDR3 loop is CASSGGHLSNYGYTF. CDR3 sequence (DNA): TGTGCCAGCTCCGGCGGACATTTATCTAACTATGGCTACACCTTC.